This note documents a single TCR beta chain sequence. Its antigen is unidentified. These data are taken from a study of cytomegalovirus exposure and HLA in healthy donors. The CDR3 covers 17 residues. CDR1 and CDR2 from the germline V gene are SGHRS and YFSETQ. The V end was cut by 1 base, the J end by 3 bases, with 19 bases between. A multiplex PCR was run with 60 Vbeta primers and 13 Jbeta primers. As processed by the authors: As a later analysis found, there were about 80 million unique TCR beta chains, of which roughly 11 million were shared. Repertoires were generated with immunoSEQ multiplex PCR, while TCRdb's copy carries only in-frame clones and drops some. V, J and clone size are taken as reported in that table, and D and trimming were inferred from the DNA itself. The sample lists 150,000 to 200,000 clones, approximately 71% occurring once. Whole-study findings and limits: Previous analysis showed most TCR beta V segments were productive about 87% or about 30% of the time.

The chain joins TRBV5-1 to TRBJ1-1; tentative D call: TRBD1 (5 bases). Sequenced input: PBMCs. The source is a man younger than 35 in good health and CMV-seropositive. The DNA for the CDR3 is TGCGCCAGCAGCTTGAGGGGAAACAAGGTAACGGACACTGAAGCTTTCTTT. Residues: CASSLRGNKVTDTEAFF.